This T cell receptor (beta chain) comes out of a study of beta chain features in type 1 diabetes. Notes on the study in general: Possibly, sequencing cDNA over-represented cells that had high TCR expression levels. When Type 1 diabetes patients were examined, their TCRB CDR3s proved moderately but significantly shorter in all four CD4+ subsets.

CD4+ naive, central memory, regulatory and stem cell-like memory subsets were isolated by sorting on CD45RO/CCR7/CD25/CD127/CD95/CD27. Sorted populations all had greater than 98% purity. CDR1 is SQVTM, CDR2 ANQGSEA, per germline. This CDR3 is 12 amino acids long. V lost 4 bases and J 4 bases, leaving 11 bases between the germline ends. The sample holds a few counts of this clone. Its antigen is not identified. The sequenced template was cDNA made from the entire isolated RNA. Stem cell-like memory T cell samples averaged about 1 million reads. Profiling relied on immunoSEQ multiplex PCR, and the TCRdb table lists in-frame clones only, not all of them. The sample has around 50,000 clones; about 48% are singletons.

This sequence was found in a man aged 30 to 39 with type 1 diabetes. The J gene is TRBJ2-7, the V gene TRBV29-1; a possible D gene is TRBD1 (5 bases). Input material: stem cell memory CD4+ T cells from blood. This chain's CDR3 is CSVGRGGYEQYF. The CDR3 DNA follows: TGCAGCGTTGGTAGGGGTGGGTACGAGCAGTACTTC.